This TCR beta chain comes out of a study of post-analysis software for immune sequencing data. General study points: Patients carried five TRBV segments more frequently than controls did, and TRBV5-6, TRBV5-1 and TRBV20-1 were among them.

Notes on this clonotype: Its antigen is not identified.

CDR1 is DFQATT, CDR2 SNEGSKA, per germline (reference sequence). The CDR3 loop spans 15 amino acids. V lost 6 bases, J lost 0 bases, and 7 bases stayed unmatched. Unique molecular identifiers were present in the TCR beta cDNA libraries. TCRdb passed the PCR reads through MiXCR, listing each CDR3 protein once. The sample carries about 770,000 distinct CDR3 sequences, 35% to 55% recorded once. This TCR was sampled from a girl between 5 and 17 years old with multiple sclerosis. The chain recombines TRBV20-1 with TRBJ2-3, with TRBD1 matching 9 bases. Sequenced input: blood. CDR3 in DNA: TGCAGTGCCCCGGGACAGGGCTGGAGCACAGATACGCAGTATTTT. Its protein product is CSAPGQGWSTDTQYF.